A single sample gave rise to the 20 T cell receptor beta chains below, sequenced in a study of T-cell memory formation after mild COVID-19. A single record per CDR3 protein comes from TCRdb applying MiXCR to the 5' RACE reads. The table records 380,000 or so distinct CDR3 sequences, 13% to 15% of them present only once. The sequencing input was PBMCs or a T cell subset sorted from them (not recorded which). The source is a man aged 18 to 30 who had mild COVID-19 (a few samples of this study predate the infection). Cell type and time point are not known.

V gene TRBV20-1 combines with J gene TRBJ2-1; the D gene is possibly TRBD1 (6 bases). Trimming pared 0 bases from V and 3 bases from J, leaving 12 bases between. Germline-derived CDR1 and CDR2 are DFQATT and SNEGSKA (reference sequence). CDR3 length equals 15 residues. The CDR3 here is CSAREAYRDYNEQFF. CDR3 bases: TGCAGTGCTAGAGAAGCGTACAGGGACTACAATGAGCAGTTCTTC.

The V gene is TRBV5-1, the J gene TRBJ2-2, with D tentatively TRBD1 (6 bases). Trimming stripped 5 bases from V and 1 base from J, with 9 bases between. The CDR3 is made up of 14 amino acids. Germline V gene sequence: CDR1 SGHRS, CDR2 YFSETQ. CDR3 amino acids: CASRWTVNTGELFF. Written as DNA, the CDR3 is TGCGCCAGCAGGTGGACAGTGAACACCGGGGAGCTGTTTTTT.

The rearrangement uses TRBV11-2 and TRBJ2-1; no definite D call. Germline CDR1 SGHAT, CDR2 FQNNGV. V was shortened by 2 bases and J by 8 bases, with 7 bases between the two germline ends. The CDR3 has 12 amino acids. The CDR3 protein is CASSLQVDEQFF. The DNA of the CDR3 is TGTGCCAGCAGCTTACAGGTCGATGAGCAGTTCTTC.

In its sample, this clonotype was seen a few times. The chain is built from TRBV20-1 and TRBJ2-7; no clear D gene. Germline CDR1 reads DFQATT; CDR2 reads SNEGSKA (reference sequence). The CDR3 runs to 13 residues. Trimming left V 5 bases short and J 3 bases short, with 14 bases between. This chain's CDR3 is CSAYRPGSYEQYF. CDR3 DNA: TGCAGTGCTTACCGACCGGGCAGCTACGAGCAGTACTTC.

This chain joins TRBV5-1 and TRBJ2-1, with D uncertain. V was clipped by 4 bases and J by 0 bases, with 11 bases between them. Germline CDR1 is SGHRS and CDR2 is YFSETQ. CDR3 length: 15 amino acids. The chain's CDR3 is CASSPIDSSYNEQFF. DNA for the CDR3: TGCGCCAGCAGCCCGATCGATAGCTCCTACAATGAGCAGTTCTTC.

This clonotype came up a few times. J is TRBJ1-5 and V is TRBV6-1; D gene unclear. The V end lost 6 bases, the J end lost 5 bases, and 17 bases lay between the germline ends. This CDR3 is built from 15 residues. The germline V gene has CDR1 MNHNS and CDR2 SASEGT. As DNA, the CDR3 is TGTGCCAGCAGAATTAGAAAGGACCCTTATCAGCCCCAGCATTTT. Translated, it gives CASRIRKDPYQPQHF.

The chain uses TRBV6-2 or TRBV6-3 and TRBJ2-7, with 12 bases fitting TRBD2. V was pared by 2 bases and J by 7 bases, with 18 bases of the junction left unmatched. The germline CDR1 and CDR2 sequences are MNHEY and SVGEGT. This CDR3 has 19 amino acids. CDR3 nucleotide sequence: TGTGCCAGCAGTTACCAACCTCTAGCGGGGGGGCATCCTTCCGGAGAGCAGTACGTC. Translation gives CASSYQPLAGGHPSGEQYV.

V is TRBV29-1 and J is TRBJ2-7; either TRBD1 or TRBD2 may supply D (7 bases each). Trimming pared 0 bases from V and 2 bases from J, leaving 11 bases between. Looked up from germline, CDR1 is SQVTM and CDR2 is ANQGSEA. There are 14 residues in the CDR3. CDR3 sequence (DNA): TGCAGCGTTGAAGACAGGGGGGGAACCTACGAGCAGTACTTC. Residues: CSVEDRGGTYEQYF.

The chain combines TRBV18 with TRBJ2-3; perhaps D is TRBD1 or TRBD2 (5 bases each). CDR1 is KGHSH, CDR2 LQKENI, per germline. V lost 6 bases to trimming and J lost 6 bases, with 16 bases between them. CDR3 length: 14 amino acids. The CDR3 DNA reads TGTGCCAGCTCCCCAAGAGCTGAGGGGGATACGCAGTATTTT. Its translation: CASSPRAEGDTQYF.

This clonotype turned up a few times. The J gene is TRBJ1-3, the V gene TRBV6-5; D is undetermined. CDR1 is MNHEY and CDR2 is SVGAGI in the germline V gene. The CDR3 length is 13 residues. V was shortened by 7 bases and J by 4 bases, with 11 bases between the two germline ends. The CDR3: CASTRNKGNTIYF. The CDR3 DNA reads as TGTGCCAGCACCCGAAATAAGGGAAACACCATATATTTT.

The CDR3 spells CASSYRLGLAYEQYF. DNA of the CDR3: TGTGCCAGCAGTTACCGCCTGGGACTAGCCTACGAGCAGTACTTC. J is TRBJ2-7 and V is TRBV6-5; 8 bases agree with TRBD2. Germline CDR1 MNHEY, CDR2 SVGAGI. V shed 2 bases and J 2 bases; nucleotides not matched to a gene: 5. The CDR3 contains 15 residues.

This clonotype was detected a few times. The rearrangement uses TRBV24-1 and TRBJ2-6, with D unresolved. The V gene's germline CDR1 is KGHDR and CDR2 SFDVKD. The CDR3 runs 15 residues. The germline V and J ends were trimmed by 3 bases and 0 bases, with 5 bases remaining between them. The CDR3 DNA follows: TGTGCCACCAGTGATCCGGGCTCTGGGGCCAACGTCCTGACTTTC. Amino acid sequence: CATSDPGSGANVLTF.

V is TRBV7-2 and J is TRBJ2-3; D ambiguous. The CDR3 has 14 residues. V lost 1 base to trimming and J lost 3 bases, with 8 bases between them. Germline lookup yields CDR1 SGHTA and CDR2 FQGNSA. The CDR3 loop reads CASSLEQPTDTQYF. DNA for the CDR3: TGTGCCAGCAGCTTAGAACAGCCGACAGATACGCAGTATTTT.

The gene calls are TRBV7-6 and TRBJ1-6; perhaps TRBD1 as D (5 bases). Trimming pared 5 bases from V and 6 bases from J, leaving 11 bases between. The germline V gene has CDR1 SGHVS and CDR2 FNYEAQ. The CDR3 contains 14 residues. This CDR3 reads CASSPGPPNSPLHF. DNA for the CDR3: TGTGCCAGCAGCCCGGGACCGCCTAATTCACCCCTCCACTTT.

As DNA, the CDR3 is TGTGCCAGCATTGGAAGGAATGAGCAGTTCTTC. This gives the protein CASIGRNEQFF. The chain links TRBV12-3 or TRBV12-4 to TRBJ2-1; D unresolved. This CDR3 has 11 amino acids. The V and J ends lost 7 bases and 7 bases respectively, with 8 bases between them.

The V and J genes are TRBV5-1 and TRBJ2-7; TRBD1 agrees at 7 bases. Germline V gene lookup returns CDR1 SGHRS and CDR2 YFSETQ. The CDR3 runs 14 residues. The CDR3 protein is CASSSGQDSYEQYV. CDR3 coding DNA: TGCGCCAGTAGCTCAGGACAGGATTCTTACGAGCAGTACGTC.

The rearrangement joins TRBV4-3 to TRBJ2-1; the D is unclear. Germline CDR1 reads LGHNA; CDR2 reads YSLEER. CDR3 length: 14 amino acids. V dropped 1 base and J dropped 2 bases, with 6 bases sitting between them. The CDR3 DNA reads TGCGCCAGCAGCCAAGCTAGTCCCTACAATGAGCAGTTCTTC. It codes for CASSQASPYNEQFF.

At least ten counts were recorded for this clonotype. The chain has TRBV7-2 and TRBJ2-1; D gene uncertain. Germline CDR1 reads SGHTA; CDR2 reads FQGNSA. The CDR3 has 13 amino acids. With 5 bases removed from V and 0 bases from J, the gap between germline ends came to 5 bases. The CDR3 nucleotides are TGTGCCAGCAGCCCCGACTCCTACAATGAGCAGTTCTTC. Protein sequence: CASSPDSYNEQFF.

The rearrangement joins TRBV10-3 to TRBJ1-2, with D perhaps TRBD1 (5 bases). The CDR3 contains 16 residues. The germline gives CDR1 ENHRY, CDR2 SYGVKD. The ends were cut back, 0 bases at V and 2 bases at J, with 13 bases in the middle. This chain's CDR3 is CAISESSKGTNYGYTF. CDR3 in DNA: TGTGCCATCAGTGAGTCCTCCAAAGGGACCAACTATGGCTACACCTTC.

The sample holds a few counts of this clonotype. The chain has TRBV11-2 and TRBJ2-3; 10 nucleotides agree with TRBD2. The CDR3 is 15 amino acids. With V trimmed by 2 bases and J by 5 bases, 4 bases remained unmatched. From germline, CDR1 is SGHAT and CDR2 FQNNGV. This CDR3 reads CASSLLAGERDTQYF. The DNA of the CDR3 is TGTGCCAGCAGCTTACTAGCGGGGGAGAGAGATACGCAGTATTTT.